The source of this T cell receptor beta chain is a study of blood T cell repertoires in COVID-19. Study-level background: COVID-19 samples from acute and convalescent phases originated in the United States, Italy and Spain.

In the source study's methods: Researchers report that nucleated cell counts were estimated from reference gene primer amplification. Sequencing used immunoSEQ multiplex PCR; TCRdb keeps in-frame clones, though not all of them. That table furnishes V, J and clone size, whereas the DNA furnished D and trimming. The sample has about 300,000 clones; 90% are singletons. Study members were between 18 and 89 years old and lived in around 24 US regions. Participants' reported clinical history set cohort assignment. The germline CDR1 and CDR2 sequences are SEHNR and FQNEAQ (reference sequence). Trimming shortened V by 2 bases and J by 4 bases, and 6 bases separated the two germline ends. The CDR3 spans 13 residues.

Specimen: PBMCs or T cells enriched from blood (not recorded which). The receptor's source is a woman in her late teens or twenties with acute COVID-19. V gene TRBV7-9 combines with J gene TRBJ1-5, with D unresolved. CDR3 sequence reads: CASSLRDNQPQHF. The CDR3 DNA follows: TGTGCCAGCAGCTTAAGAGATAATCAGCCCCAGCATTTT.